This TCR beta chain was captured in a study of T cells in Graves' hyperthyroidism and ophthalmopathy. There were TCR beta CDR3 regions amplified from RNA transcripts. The study used the HTBI primer set for a first-round RT-PCR of the TCR CDR3. TCRdb processed the multiplex PCR reads anew with MiXCR; each CDR3 protein has one entry. Among about 300,000 distinct CDR3 sequences listed, less than 20% were seen once. This clonotype has a count of ten or more. V lost 4 bases and J 3 bases, leaving 7 bases between the germline ends. This CDR3 has 13 amino acids. What was sequenced was blood. The chain recombines TRBV12-3 or TRBV12-4 with TRBJ1-5, with no clear D. The sequence derives from a man between 50 and 59 years old with Graves' ophthalmopathy. DNA of the CDR3: TGTGCCAGCAGTTCCCAACTCAATCAGCCCCAGCATTTT. Amino acids: CASSSQLNQPQHF.